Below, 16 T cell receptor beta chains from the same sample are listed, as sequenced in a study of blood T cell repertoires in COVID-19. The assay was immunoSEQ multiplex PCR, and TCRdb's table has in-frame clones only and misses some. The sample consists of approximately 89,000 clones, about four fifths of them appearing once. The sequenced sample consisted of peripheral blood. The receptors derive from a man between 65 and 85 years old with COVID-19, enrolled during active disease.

The CDR3 bases are TGTGCCACCAGCATGGGGCTCTCTGGGGCCAACGTCCTGACTTTC. Translated, it gives CATSMGLSGANVLTF. The chain combines TRBV15 with TRBJ2-6; TRBD1 is a possible D gene (5 bases). Germline V gene sequence: CDR1 LNHNV, CDR2 YYDKDF (reference sequence). Trimming pared 4 bases from V and 0 bases from J, leaving 7 bases between. The CDR3 consists of 15 residues. Full variable domain (missing parts from reference TRBV15 and TRBJ2-6): DAMVIQNPRYQVTQFGKPVTLSCSQTLNHNVMYWYQQKSSQAPKLLFHYYDKDFNNEADTPDNFQSRRPNTSFCFLDIRSPGLGDTAMYLCATSMGLSGANVLTFGAGSRLTVL.

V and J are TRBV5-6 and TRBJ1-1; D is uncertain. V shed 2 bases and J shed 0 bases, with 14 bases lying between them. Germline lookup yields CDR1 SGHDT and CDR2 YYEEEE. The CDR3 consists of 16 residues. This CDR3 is CASSLVRGVVNTEAFF. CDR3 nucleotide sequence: TGTGCCAGCAGCTTAGTCCGGGGAGTAGTGAACACTGAAGCTTTCTTT. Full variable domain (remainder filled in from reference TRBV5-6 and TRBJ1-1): DAGVTQSPTHLIKTRGQQVTLRCSPKSGHDTVSWYQQALGQGPQFIFQYYEEEERQRGNFPDRFSGHQFPNYSSELNVNALLLGDSALYLCASSLVRGVVNTEAFFGQGTRLTVV.

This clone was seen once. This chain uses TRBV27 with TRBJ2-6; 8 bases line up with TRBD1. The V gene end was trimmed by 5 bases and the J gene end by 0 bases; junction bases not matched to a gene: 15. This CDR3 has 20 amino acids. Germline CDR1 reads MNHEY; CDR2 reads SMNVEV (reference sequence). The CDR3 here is CASSPKTRDRRVSGANVLTF. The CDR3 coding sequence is TGTGCCAGCAGTCCGAAGACCCGGGACAGGAGAGTCTCTGGGGCCAACGTCCTGACTTTC.

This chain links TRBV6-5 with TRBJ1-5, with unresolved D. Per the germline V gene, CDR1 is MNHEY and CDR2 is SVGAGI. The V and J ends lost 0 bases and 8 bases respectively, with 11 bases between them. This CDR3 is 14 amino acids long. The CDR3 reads CASSYSGIGKPQHF. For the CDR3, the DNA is TGTGCCAGCAGTTACTCGGGAATCGGGAAGCCCCAGCATTTT.

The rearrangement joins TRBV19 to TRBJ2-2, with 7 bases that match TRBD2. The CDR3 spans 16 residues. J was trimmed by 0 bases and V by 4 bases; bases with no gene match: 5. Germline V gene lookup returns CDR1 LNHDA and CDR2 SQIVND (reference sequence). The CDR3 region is CASSTSLAANTGELFF. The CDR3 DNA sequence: TGTGCCAGTAGTACCAGTCTAGCGGCGAACACCGGGGAGCTGTTTTTT.

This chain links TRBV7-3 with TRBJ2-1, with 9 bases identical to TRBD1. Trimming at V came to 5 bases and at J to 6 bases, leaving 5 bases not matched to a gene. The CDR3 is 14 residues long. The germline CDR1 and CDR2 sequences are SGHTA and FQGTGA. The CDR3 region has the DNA TGTGCCAGCAGCCTCCAGACAGGGGGCAATGAGCAGTTCTTC. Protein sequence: CASSLQTGGNEQFF.

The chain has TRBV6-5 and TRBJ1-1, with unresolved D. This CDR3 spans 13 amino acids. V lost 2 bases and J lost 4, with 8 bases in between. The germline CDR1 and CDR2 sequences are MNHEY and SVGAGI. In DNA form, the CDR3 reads TGTGCCAGCAGTTACGAGGTCCGCACTGAAGCTTTCTTT. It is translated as CASSYEVRTEAFF.

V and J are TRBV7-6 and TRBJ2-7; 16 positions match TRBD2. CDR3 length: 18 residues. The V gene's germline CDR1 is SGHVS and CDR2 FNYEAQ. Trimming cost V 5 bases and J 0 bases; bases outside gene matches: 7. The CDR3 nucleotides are TGTGCCAGCAGCCCCGGGACTAGCGGGAGGGAACTCTCCTACGAGCAGTACTTC. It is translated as CASSPGTSGRELSYEQYF.

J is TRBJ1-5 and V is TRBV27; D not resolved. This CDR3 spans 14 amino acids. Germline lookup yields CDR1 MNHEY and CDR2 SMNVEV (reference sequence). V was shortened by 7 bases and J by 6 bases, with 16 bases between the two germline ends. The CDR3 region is CASTQSGSGQPQHF. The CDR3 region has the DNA TGTGCCAGCACTCAGTCAGGCTCCGGTCAGCCCCAGCATTTT.

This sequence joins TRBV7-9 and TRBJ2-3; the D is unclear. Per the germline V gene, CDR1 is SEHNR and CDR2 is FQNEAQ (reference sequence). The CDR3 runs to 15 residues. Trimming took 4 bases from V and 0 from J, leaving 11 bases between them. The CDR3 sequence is CASSSLLTSTDTQYF. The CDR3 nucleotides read TGTGCCAGCAGCTCTCTACTAACTAGCACAGATACGCAGTATTTT.

CDR3 nucleotides: TGTGCCAGCAGCACCTCCTACGACGCGGCTAATGAAAAACTGTTTTTT. Its translation is CASSTSYDAANEKLFF. This chain links TRBV6-2 or TRBV6-3 with TRBJ1-4; D unclear. V lost 6 bases, J lost 3 bases, and 17 bases lay in between. Germline V CDR1 and CDR2: MNHEY, SVGEGT. The CDR3 is 16 amino acids.

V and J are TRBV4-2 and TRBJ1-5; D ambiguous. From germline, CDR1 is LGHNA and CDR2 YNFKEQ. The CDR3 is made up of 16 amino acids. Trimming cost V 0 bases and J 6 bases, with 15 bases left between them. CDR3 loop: CASSQEQYSEGQPQHF. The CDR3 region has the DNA TGTGCCAGCAGCCAAGAGCAATACTCCGAGGGTCAGCCCCAGCATTTT.

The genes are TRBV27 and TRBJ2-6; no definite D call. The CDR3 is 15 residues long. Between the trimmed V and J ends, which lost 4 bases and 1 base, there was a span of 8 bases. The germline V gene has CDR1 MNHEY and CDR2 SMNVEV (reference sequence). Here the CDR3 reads CASSSTESGANVLTF. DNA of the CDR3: TGTGCCAGCAGTTCTACAGAGTCTGGGGCCAACGTCCTGACTTTC.

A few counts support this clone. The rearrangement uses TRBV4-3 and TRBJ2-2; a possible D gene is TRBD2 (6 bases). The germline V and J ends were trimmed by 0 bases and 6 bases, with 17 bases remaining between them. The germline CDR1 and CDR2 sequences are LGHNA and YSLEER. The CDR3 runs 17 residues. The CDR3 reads CASSQDFGTGRSGELFF. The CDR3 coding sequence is TGCGCCAGCAGCCAAGACTTTGGGACGGGGAGGTCCGGGGAGCTGTTTTTT.

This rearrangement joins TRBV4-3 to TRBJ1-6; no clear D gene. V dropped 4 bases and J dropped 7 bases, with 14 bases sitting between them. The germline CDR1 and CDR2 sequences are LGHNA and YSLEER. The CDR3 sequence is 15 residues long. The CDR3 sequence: CASSLFRGMNSPLHF. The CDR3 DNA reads TGCGCCAGCAGCCTTTTTCGGGGTATGAATTCACCCCTCCACTTT.

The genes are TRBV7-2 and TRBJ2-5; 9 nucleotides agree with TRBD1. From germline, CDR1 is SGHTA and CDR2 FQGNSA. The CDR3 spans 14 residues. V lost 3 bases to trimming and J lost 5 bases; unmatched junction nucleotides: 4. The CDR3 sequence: CASSFSGQGETQYF. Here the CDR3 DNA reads TGTGCCAGCAGCTTTAGTGGACAGGGGGAGACCCAGTACTTC.